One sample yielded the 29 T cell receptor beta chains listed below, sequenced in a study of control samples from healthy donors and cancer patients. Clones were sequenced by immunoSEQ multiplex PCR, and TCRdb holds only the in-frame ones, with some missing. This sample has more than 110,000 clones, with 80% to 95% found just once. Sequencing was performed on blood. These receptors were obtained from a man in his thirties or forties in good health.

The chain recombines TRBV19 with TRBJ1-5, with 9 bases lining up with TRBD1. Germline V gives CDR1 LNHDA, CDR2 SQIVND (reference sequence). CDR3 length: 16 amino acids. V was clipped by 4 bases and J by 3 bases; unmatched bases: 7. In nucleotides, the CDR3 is TGTGCCAGTAGTACATTAAGGACAGGGGACAATCAGCCCCAGCATTTT. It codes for CASSTLRTGDNQPQHF.

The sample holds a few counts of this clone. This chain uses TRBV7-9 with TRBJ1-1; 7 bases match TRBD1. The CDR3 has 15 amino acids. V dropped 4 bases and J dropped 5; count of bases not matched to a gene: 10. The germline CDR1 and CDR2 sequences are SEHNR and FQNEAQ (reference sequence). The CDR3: CASSSRDREGTEAFF. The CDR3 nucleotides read TGTGCCAGCAGCTCCCGCGACAGGGAAGGGACTGAAGCTTTCTTT.

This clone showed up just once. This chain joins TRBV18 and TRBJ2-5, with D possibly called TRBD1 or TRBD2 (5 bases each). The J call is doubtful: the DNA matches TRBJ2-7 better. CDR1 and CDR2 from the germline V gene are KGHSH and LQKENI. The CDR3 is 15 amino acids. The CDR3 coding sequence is TGTGCCAGCTCACTGATCCGGGACGGCGACAACGAGCAGTACTTC. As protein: CASSLIRDGDNEQYF.

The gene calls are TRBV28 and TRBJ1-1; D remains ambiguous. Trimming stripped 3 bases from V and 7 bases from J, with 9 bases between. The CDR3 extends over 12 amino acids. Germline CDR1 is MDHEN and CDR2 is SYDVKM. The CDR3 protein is CASSFPSGEAFF. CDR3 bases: TGTGCCAGCAGTTTCCCCTCAGGTGAAGCTTTCTTT.

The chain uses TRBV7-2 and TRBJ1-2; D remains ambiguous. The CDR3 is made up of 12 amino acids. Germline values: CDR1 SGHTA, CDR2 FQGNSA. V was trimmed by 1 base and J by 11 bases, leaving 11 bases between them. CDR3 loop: CASSLVQAVYTF. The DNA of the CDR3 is TGTGCCAGCAGCTTAGTCCAGGCGGTTTACACCTTC.

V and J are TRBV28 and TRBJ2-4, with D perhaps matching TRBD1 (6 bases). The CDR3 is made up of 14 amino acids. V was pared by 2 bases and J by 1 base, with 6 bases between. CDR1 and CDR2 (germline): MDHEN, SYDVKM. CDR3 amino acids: CASSLQGAKNIQYF. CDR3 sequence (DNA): TGTGCCAGCAGTTTACAGGGGGCCAAAAACATTCAGTACTTC. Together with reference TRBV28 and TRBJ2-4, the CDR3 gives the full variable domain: DVKVTQSSRYLVKRTGEKVFLECVQDMDHENMFWYRQDPGLGLRLIYFSYDVKMKEKGDIPEGYSVSREKKERFSLILESASTNQTSMYLCASSLQGAKNIQYFGAGTRLSVL.

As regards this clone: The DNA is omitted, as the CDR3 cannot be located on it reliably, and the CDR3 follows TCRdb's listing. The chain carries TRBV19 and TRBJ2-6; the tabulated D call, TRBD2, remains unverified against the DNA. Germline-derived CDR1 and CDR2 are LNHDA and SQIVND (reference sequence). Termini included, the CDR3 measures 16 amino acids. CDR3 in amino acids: CASSISALAGANVLTF.

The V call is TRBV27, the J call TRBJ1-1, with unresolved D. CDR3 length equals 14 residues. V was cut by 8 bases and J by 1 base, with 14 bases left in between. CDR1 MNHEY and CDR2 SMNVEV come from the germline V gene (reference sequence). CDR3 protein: CASESRTGNTEAFF. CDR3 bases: TGTGCCAGCGAATCACGGACGGGGAACACTGAAGCTTTCTTT.

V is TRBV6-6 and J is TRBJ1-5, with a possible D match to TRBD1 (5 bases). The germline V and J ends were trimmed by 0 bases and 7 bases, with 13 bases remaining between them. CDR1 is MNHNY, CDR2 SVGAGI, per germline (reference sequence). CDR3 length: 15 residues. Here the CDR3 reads CASSYSSGGGQPQHF. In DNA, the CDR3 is TGTGCCAGCAGTTACTCGAGTGGGGGAGGGCAGCCCCAGCATTTT.

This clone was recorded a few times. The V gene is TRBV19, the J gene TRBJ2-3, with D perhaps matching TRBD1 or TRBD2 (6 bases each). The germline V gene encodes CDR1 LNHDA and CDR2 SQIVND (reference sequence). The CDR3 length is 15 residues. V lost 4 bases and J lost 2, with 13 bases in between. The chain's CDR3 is CASSKGGFPTDTQYF. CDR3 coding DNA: TGTGCCAGTAGTAAAGGGGGGTTTCCCACAGATACGCAGTATTTT.

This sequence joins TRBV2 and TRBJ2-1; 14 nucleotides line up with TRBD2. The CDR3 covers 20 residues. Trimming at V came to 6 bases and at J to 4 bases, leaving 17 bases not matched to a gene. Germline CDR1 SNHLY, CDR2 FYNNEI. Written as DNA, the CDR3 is TGTGCCAGCAGGGGACTAGCGGGAGTAAGAACGTCCAATATATACAATGAGCAGTTCTTC. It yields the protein CASRGLAGVRTSNIYNEQFF.

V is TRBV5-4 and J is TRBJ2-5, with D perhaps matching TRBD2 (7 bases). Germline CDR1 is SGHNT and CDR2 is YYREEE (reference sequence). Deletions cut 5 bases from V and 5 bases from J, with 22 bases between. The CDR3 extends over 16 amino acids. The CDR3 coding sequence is TGTGCCAGCAGTCTCGGGGGTTGGGGGGGGGCGGAGACCCAGTACTTC. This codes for CASSLGGWGGAETQYF.

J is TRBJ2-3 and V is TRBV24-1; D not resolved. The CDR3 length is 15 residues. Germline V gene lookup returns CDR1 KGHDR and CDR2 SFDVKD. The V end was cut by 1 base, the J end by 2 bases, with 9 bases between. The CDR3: CATSDFSGITDTQYF. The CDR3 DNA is TGTGCCACCAGTGATTTCTCCGGAATCACAGATACGCAGTATTTT.

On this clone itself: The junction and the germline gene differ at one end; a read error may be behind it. CDR3 nucleotides: TGCGCCAGCAGCTATTTAGCGGGAGGCTCCCACGAGCAGTACTTC. This translates into CASSYLAGGSHEQYF. This chain connects TRBV5-1 to TRBJ2-7; 10 bases map to TRBD2. In germline, CDR1 is SGHRS, CDR2 YFSETQ. The CDR3 has 15 amino acids. Drawing the rest from reference TRBV5-1 and TRBJ2-7, the complete variable domain is KAGVTQTPRYLIKTRGQQVTLSCSPISGHRSVSWYQQTPGQGLQFLFEYFSETQRNKGNFPGRFSGRQFSNSRSEMNVSTLELGDSALYLCASSYLAGGSHEQYFGPGTRLTVT.

The CDR3 DNA follows: TGTGCCAGTAGTGCGGCAGGGGGCAACCCGAACACCGGGGAGCTGTTTTTT. It specifies CASSAAGGNPNTGELFF. The J gene is TRBJ2-2, the V gene TRBV19; 8 nucleotides align to TRBD1. CDR3 size: 17 residues. Germline CDR1 is LNHDA and CDR2 is SQIVND (reference sequence). Trimming cost V 5 bases and J 0 bases; bases outside gene matches: 8.

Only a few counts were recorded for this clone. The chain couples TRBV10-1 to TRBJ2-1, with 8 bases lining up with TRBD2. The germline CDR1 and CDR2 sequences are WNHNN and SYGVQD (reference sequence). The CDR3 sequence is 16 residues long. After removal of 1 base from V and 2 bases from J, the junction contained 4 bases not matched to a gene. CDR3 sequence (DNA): TGCGCCAGCAGTGAGTTCGGGACTAGTGCCTACAATGAGCAGTTCTTC. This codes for CASSEFGTSAYNEQFF.

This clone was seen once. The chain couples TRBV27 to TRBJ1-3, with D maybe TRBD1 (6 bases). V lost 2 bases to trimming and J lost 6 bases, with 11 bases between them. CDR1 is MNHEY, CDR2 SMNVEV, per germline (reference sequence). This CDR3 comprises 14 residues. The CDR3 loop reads CASSLVAGANTIYF. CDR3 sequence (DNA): TGTGCCAGCAGTTTAGTGGCAGGGGCAAACACCATATATTTT.

The CDR3 bases are TGTGCCAGCAGCGACAGCGTGGGGACTGAAGCTTTCTTT. Protein: CASSDSVGTEAFF. The chain joins TRBV12-3 or TRBV12-4 to TRBJ1-1; the D gene is possibly TRBD1 (5 bases). The CDR3 runs 13 residues. V gave up 6 bases and J gave up 5 bases, with 13 bases separating them.

CDR3 sequence: CASSPRSGPNQPQHF. The CDR3 nucleotides read TGTGCCAGTAGTCCCCGTTCGGGGCCCAATCAGCCCCAGCATTTT. The V and J genes are TRBV19 and TRBJ1-5; TRBD1 is a possible D gene (5 bases). CDR3 size: 15 residues. V was pared by 5 bases and J by 3 bases, with 14 bases between. The germline V gene has CDR1 LNHDA and CDR2 SQIVND (reference sequence).

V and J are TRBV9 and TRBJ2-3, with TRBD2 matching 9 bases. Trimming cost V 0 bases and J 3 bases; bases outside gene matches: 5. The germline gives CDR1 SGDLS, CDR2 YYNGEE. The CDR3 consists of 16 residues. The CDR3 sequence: CASSVDAGGGTDTQYF. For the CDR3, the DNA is TGTGCCAGCAGCGTAGATGCGGGAGGGGGTACAGATACGCAGTATTTT.

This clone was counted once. The CDR3 region is CASSYLIGTGYGYTF. In nucleotides, the CDR3 is TGTGCCAGCAGCTACCTGATCGGGACAGGCTATGGCTACACCTTC. The J gene is TRBJ1-2, the V gene TRBV7-2; TRBD1 matches at 8 bases. The CDR3 length is 15 residues. Germline-derived CDR1 and CDR2 are SGHTA and FQGNSA. V was clipped by 4 bases and J by 4 bases; unmatched bases: 8.

The CDR3 DNA follows: TGTGCCAGCAGGACAGGGTTTCCTTTAGTAGGTGGCTACACCTTC. The encoded protein is CASRTGFPLVGGYTF. The chain joins TRBV28 to TRBJ1-2; 7 positions agree with TRBD1. From germline, CDR1 is MDHEN and CDR2 SYDVKM. Trimming cost V 6 bases and J 7 bases; bases outside gene matches: 14. The CDR3 is made up of 15 amino acids.

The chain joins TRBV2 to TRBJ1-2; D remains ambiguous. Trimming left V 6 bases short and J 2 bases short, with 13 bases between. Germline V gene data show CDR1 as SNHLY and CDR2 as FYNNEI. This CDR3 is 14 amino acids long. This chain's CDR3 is CASRAAGWNYGYTF. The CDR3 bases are TGTGCCAGCAGGGCCGCCGGTTGGAACTATGGCTACACCTTC. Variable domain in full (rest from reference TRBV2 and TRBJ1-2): EPEVTQTPSHQVTQMGQEVILRCVPISNHLYFYWYRQILGQKVEFLVSFYNNEISEKSEIFDDQFSVERPDGSNFTLKIRSTKLEDSAMYFCASRAAGWNYGYTFGSGTRLTVV.

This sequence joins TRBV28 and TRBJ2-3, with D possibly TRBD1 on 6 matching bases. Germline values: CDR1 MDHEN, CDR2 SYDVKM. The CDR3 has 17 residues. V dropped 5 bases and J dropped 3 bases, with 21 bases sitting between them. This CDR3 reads CASSGGQGNRITDTQYF. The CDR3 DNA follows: TGTGCCAGCAGTGGGGGCCAGGGAAATCGAATTACAGATACGCAGTATTTT.

The CDR3 coding sequence is TGTGCCAGCAGCTACCCCTCTAGCGGGCCTACCTACGAGCAGTACTTC. This codes for CASSYPSSGPTYEQYF. J is TRBJ2-7 and V is TRBV7-9; 8 nucleotides line up with TRBD2. The V gene's germline CDR1 is SEHNR and CDR2 FQNEAQ (reference sequence). With V trimmed by 4 bases and J by 2 bases, 10 bases remained unmatched. This CDR3 comprises 16 residues.

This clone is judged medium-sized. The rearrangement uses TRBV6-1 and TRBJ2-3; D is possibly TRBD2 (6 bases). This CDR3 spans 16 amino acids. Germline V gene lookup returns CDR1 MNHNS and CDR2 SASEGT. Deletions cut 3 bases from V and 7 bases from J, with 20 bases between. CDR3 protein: CASSEVAGSVGNTQYF. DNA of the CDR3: TGTGCCAGCAGTGAGGTGGCGGGAAGCGTTGGAAATACGCAGTATTTT.

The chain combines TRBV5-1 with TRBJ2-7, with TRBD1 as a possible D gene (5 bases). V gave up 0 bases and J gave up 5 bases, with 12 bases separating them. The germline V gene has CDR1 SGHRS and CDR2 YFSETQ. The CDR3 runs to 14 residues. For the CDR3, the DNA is TGCGCCAGCAGCTTGGGGGGCCTTTTAAACGAGCAGTACTTC. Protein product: CASSLGGLLNEQYF.

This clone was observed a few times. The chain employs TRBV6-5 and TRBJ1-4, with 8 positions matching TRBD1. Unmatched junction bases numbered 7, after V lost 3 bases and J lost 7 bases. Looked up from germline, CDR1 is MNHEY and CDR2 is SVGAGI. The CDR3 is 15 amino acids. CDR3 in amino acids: CASSYLRTGREKLFF. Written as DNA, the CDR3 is TGTGCCAGCAGTTATTTGAGGACAGGGCGTGAAAAACTGTTTTTT.

CDR3 region: CASTPDPVEDYGYTF. The CDR3 nucleotides read TGCGCCAGCACCCCCGACCCAGTCGAAGATTATGGCTACACCTTC. The V and J genes are TRBV23-1 and TRBJ1-2; D gene ambiguous. TRBV23-1 belongs to the ORF category, with a function that is uncertain. V dropped 7 bases and J dropped 5 bases, with 20 bases sitting between them. The CDR3 sequence is 15 residues long.